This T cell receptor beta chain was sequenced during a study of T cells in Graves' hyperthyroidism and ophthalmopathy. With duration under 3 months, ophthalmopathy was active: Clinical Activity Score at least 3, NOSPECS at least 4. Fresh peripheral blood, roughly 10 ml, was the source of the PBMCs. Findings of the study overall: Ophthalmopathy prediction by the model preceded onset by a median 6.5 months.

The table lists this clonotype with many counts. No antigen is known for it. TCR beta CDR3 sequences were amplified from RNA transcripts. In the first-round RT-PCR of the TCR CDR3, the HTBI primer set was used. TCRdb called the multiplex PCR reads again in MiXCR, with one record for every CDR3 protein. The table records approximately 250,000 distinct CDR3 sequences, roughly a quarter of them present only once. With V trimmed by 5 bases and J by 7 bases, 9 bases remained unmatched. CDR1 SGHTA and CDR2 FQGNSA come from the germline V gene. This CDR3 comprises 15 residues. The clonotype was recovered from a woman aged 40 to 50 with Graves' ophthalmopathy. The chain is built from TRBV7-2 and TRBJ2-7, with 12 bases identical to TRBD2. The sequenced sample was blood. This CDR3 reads CASSPRLAGAGEQYF. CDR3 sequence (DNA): TGTGCCAGCAGCCCGCGACTAGCGGGAGCGGGTGAGCAGTACTTC.